The clone carrying this TCR beta chain was detected only once. Measured with immunoSEQ multiplex PCR; TCRdb has only the in-frame clones, and not every one. The sample holds about 2 million clones, 95% seen once. The sample comes from a study of shared clonotypes between healthy human individuals. At the level of the study: Plates per donor: three CD4 naive, three CD4 memory, two CD8 naive, one CD8 memory.

The sequenced material came from naive CD4+ T cells sorted from blood. Subset indicated: CD45RA+ positively selected. This receptor was obtained from a man between 18 and 29 years old in good health.

The CDR3 DNA sequence: TGTGCCATCAGTGCCACTAGCGGGGGGTCCTACAATGAGCAGTTCTTC. Translation gives CAISATSGGSYNEQFF. The chain couples TRBV10-3 to TRBJ2-1; 12 bases align to TRBD2. The trim removed 4 bases at V and 1 base at J, leaving 2 bases unmatched. The CDR3 covers 16 residues. Germline V gene sequence: CDR1 ENHRY, CDR2 SYGVKD.